The T cell receptor beta chain described here comes from a study of CD8+ T cells in alopecia areata. PBMCs were stained for CD3, CD4 and CD8, and CD4+ and CD8+ T cells were sorted. Overall study results and limits: The study found TCR sharing across patients less clear than in mice, possibly for HLA reasons. Normal skin contains resident alphabeta T cells, and these are also sequenced in scalp samples. Higher clonality and more expanded CD8+ clones appeared in lesional than normal scalp.

This clone was seen a few times. Its antigen is currently unknown. The CDR3 is 16 amino acids. V lost 4 bases and J lost 1; bases outside the gene matches: 6. Germline V gene lookup returns CDR1 SGHDT and CDR2 YYEEEE. cDNA serving as the sequencing template came from extracted, reverse transcribed RNA. TCRdb's table, derived via immunoSEQ multiplex PCR, lists solely in-frame clones and lacks some. Of 150,000 to 200,000 clones in the sample, 50% to 65% were seen once. The rearrangement joins TRBV5-6 to TRBJ2-5; 11 positions match TRBD2. Material for sequencing was CD4+ T cells sorted from blood. This sequence originates from a human donor in good health. The chain's CDR3 is CASSPFTSGGQETQYF. CDR3 bases: TGTGCCAGCAGCCCCTTTACTAGCGGGGGCCAAGAGACCCAGTACTTC. Based on the CDR3 plus reference TRBV5-6 and TRBJ2-5, the full variable domain is DAGVTQSPTHLIKTRGQQVTLRCSPKSGHDTVSWYQQALGQGPQFIFQYYEEEERQRGNFPDRFSGHQFPNYSSELNVNALLLGDSALYLCASSPFTSGGQETQYFGPGTRLLVL.